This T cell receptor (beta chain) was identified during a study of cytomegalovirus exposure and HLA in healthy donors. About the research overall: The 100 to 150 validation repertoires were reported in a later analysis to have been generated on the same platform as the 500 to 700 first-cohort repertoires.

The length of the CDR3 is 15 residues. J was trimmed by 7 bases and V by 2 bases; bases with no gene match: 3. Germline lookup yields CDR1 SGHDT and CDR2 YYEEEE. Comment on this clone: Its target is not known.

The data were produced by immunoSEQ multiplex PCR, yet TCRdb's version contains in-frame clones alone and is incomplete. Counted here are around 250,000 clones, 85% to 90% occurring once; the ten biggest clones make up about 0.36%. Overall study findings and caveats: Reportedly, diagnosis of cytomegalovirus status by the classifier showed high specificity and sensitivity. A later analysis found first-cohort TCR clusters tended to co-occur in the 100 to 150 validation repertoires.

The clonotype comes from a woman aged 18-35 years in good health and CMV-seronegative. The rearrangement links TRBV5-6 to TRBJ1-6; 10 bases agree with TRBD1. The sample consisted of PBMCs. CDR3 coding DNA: TGTGCCAGCAGCTTTGGGACAGGGGACAATTCACCCCTCCACTTT. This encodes CASSFGTGDNSPLHF.